This record looks at one T cell receptor (beta chain) sequence and its context. This sample stems from a study of blood T cell repertoires in COVID-19. The method was immunoSEQ multiplex PCR; TCRdb's version includes in-frame clones alone and lacks a portion of them. Of about 190,000 clones in the sample, about 85% were seen once. V lost 4 bases, J lost 2 bases, and 13 bases stayed unmatched. Germline V CDR1 and CDR2: SGHKS, YYEKEE (reference sequence). The CDR3 runs to 19 residues. V gene TRBV5-5 combines with J gene TRBJ2-6; the match to TRBD2 covers 9 bases. Specimen: PBMCs or T cells enriched from blood (not recorded which). This clonotype was obtained from a middle-aged woman in a cohort exposed to, infected with or recovered from COVID-19 (not recorded which). The CDR3, as DNA: TGTGCCAGCAGCGCCCGGCCTAGCGGGGACCTCCCTGGGGCCAACGTCCTGACTTTC. It specifies CASSARPSGDLPGANVLTF.